This T cell receptor (beta chain) is from a study of shared clonotypes between healthy human individuals. The table lists this clone with a count of one. As yet, its antigen is unknown. Study-level results: The four-donor shared clonotypes exceeded non-shared clonotypes in generation probability, with non-shared ones scoring lower.

In germline, CDR1 is SEHNR, CDR2 FQNEAQ (reference sequence). Between the trimmed V and J ends, which lost 1 base and 11 bases, there was a span of 11 bases. CDR3 length equals 13 residues. Across several immunoSEQ plates, the genomic DNA of each subset was split evenly. Libraries were prepared by immunoSEQ multiplex PCR; TCRdb keeps only in-frame clonotypes and omits some of them. The sample consists of fewer than 2.5 million clones, roughly 93% of them appearing once. Every donor, a Caucasian adult, lived in Nashville, Tennessee. Sequenced sample: naive CD4+ T cells from PBMCs. Subset described: CD45RA+ positively selected. This TCR came from a man aged 18 to 30 in good health. Some clones in this sample may be carry-over from other donors' samples. The gene calls are TRBV7-9 and TRBJ2-2, with no clear D. The CDR3 bases are TGTGCCAGCAGCTTAGTGGATAGGTCTGAGCTGTTTTTT. It yields the protein CASSLVDRSELFF.